This T cell receptor (beta chain) was identified in a study of cytomegalovirus exposure and HLA in healthy donors. Study-level results: Sequences of the TCR beta chain were said to predict the HLA-A and HLA-B alleles of most subjects accurately. In a later analysis, approximately 15,000 TCR beta sequences were associated with HLA alleles at 0.05 false discovery rate.

V trimming: 5 bases; J trimming: 2 bases; junction bases outside the gene matches: 6. The length of the CDR3 is 14 residues. Germline values: CDR1 SEHNR, CDR2 FQNEAQ (reference sequence). PCR used 60 Vbeta primers and 13 Jbeta primers. This table comes from immunoSEQ multiplex PCR, and its TCRdb copy is limited to in-frame clones, with some not included. The table shows some 130,000 clones, with about 66% occurring only once. With regard to this clone: The antigen remains undetermined.

The clonotype comes from a human donor in good health. The chain joins TRBV7-9 to TRBJ2-7; 7 nucleotides match TRBD2. Sequencing was carried out using PBMCs. As DNA, the CDR3 is TGTGCCAGCAGCCCTAGCGGAGGAACCTACGAGCAGTACTTC. Its translation is CASSPSGGTYEQYF.